The subject of this entry is one TCR beta chain. The sample belongs to a study of blood T cell repertoires in COVID-19. Libraries were prepared by immunoSEQ multiplex PCR; TCRdb keeps only in-frame clonotypes and omits some of them. Here the sample spans some 270,000 clones, roughly 88% being singletons. Germline V lookup: CDR1 SGDLS, CDR2 YYNGEE. The V and J ends lost 0 bases and 1 base respectively, with 7 bases between them. This CDR3 has 14 amino acids. The chain carries TRBV9 and TRBJ1-2, with D maybe TRBD1 (5 bases). The TCR sequence derives from a woman in her thirties who had recovered from COVID-19. Sequencing was done on a sample of PBMCs or T cells enriched from blood (not recorded which). The CDR3 DNA follows: TGTGCCAGCAGCGTAGGCGGGGGTAACTATGGCTACACCTTC. This gives the protein CASSVGGGNYGYTF. Using reference TRBV9 and TRBJ1-2 for the parts outside the CDR3, the full variable domain is DSGVTQTPKHLITATGQRVTLRCSPRSGDLSVYWYQQSLDQGLQFLIQYYNGEERAKGNILERFSAQQFPDLHSELNLSSLELGDSALYFCASSVGGGNYGYTFGSGTRLTVV.